Listed below are T cell receptor beta chains from one sample, sequenced in a study of cytomegalovirus exposure and HLA in healthy donors. This table comes from immunoSEQ multiplex PCR, and its TCRdb copy is limited to in-frame clones, with some not included. The sample includes around 86,000 clones, 75% to 80% of them seen just once. The sample comprised PBMCs. Source of these receptors: a female donor in good health and CMV-seronegative. Each CDR3 is given with its conserved first and last residue. The D gene is left open where the match is weak. The size of a clone is reported for some rows only, either as once, few or many, or as a class for expanded clones.

D	J	V	size	DNA	CDR3
.	TRBJ1-1	TRBV28	.	TGTGCCAGCAGTTTAACGACACTTGAAGCTTTCTTT	CASSLTTLEAFF
TRBD1	TRBJ1-1	TRBV5-8	.	TGTGCCAGCAGCTCGGGACAGGGGTACATGAACACTGAAGCTTTCTTT	CASSSGQGYMNTEAFF
TRBD1	TRBJ1-2	TRBV18	.	TGTGCCAGCTCGACCGGGACAGGGGACGACTATGGCTACACCTTC	CASSTGTGDDYGYTF
.	TRBJ1-1	TRBV12-5	.	TGTGCTAGTGGACTTGAAGCGAACACTGAAGCTTTCTTT	CASGLEANTEAFF
.	TRBJ2-7	TRBV28	.	TGTGCCAGCAGTTACCAACAGGGAAACGAGCAGTACTTC	CASSYQQGNEQYF
TRBD2	TRBJ2-5	TRBV28	.	TGTGCCAGCGGGCCCGGCGGGAGTGACCAGACCCAGTACTTC	CASGPGGSDQTQYF
TRBD2	TRBJ2-1	TRBV29-1	.	TGCAGCGGCTCCCTAGCGGGAGGATGGAATGAGCAGTTCTTC	CSGSLAGGWNEQFF
.	TRBJ1-5	TRBV6-5	few	TGTGCCAGCAGTTACTCGAGTAGCAATCAGCCCCAGCATTTT	CASSYSSSNQPQHF
TRBD1	TRBJ1-4	TRBV13	few	TGTGCCAGCAGCGTCAGGGGGGTTAATGAAAAACTGTTTTTT	CASSVRGVNEKLFF
TRBD1	TRBJ1-2	TRBV5-6	.	TGTGCCAGCAGCTTGGCCGTGGGACAGGGCTTATATGGCTACACCTTC	CASSLAVGQGLYGYTF
.	TRBJ2-1	TRBV4-2	.	TGTGCCAGCAGCCACCCTGCCTCCGGGAGCTCCTACAATGAGCAGTTCTTC	CASSHPASGSSYNEQFF
.	TRBJ2-3	TRBV7-9	.	TGTGCCAGCAGCTCCCTAGGCTCCACAGATACGCAGTATTTT	CASSSLGSTDTQYF
.	TRBJ2-6	TRBV4-2	.	TGTGCCAGCAGCCAAGTTCCACAGGCCTCTGGGGCCAACGTCCTGACTTTC	CASSQVPQASGANVLTF
TRBD1	TRBJ2-2	TRBV9	.	TGTGCCAGCAGCGTAGCGACAGGGGTTTACACCGGGGAGCTGTTTTTT	CASSVATGVYTGELFF
.	TRBJ2-3	TRBV7-3	.	TGTGCCAGCAGCTCCACTTACACAGATACGCAGTATTTT	CASSSTYTDTQYF
.	TRBJ2-1	TRBV6-5	.	TGTGCCAGCAGTTACTCCAGGGTCTATAATGAGCAGTTCTTC	CASSYSRVYNEQFF
TRBD1	TRBJ1-6	TRBV25-1	.	TGTGCCAGCAGTCCAGACAGGGGAAGATCACCCCTCCACTTT	CASSPDRGRSPLHF
TRBD2	TRBJ2-2	TRBV29-1	.	TGCAGCGTCGGAGGACTAGCGGGAGTGGGAGGGGAGCTGTTTTTT	CSVGGLAGVGGELFF
TRBD1	TRBJ1-1	TRBV7-2	few	TGTGCCAGCAGTTTAACAGGGGGCCTAACTGAAGCTTTCTTT	CASSLTGGLTEAFF
TRBD1	TRBJ2-7	TRBV5-1	.	TGCGCCAGCAGCTTTGCGATAGCCCGAACCGGGACAGGGGGGTCCTACGAGCAGTACTTC	CASSFAIARTGTGGSYEQYF
.	TRBJ1-4	TRBV4-1	.	TGCGCCAGCAGCCAAGGGACAACTGCAACTAATGAAAAACTGTTTTTT	CASSQGTTATNEKLFF
.	TRBJ2-5	TRBV5-4	.	TGTGCCAGCAGCTATGCCCCGGAGCAAGAGACCCAGTACTTC	CASSYAPEQETQYF
.	TRBJ1-2	TRBV5-6	.	TGTGCCAGCAGCTTGGCTCCCCACGGGGTTGATGGCTACACCTTC	CASSLAPHGVDGYTF
TRBD1	TRBJ1-2	TRBV2	.	TGTGCCACCCGTCGACAGGGGTCCTATGGCTACACCTTC	CATRRQGSYGYTF
.	TRBJ2-5	TRBV29-1	.	TGCAGCGTCGGTGGCCCCTCGGGGACCCAGTACTTC	CSVGGPSGTQYF
TRBD2	TRBJ2-7	TRBV6-1	.	TGTGCCAGCAGTGGGGGACTAGCGGGGAGCGACGAGCAGTACTTC	CASSGGLAGSDEQYF
.	TRBJ2-5	TRBV5-1	once	TGCGCCAGCAGTTTGTCCCCGCTGGGGGCAAAAGAGACCCAGTACTTC	CASSLSPLGAKETQYF
.	TRBJ2-7	TRBV7-2	.	TGTGCCAGCAGCTTTCCTACAGAAGCTCAGGGAAACTCCTACGAGCAGTACTTC	CASSFPTEAQGNSYEQYF
TRBD1	TRBJ2-1	TRBV18	.	TGTGCCAGCTCTCTTGACAGGGGGGGGTACAATGAGCAGTTCTTC	CASSLDRGGYNEQFF
.	TRBJ1-1	TRBV7-2	.	TGTGCCAGCAGCGTCCAGGGGTATGGCACTGAAGCTTTCTTT	CASSVQGYGTEAFF
.	TRBJ2-5	TRBV7-6	.	TGTGCCAGCAGCCCGGGGGACCAAAGGACCCAGTACTTC	CASSPGDQRTQYF
TRBD2	TRBJ2-3	TRBV9	.	TGTGCCAGCAGCGTAGCTAGCGGGGCAGATACGCAGTATTTT	CASSVASGADTQYF
TRBD2	TRBJ2-3	TRBV28	.	TGTGCCAGCAAGCACCCCCTCCGAAGCAAGTTCCCGGGAGGCCACACAGATACGCAGTATTTT	CASKHPLRSKFPGGHTDTQYF
.	TRBJ2-3	TRBV29-1	.	TGCGGGGTGCCCAGGGGTCTCACAGATACGCAGTATTTT	CGVPRGLTDTQYF
TRBD1	TRBJ1-2	TRBV5-1	.	TGCGCCAGCAGCGTCGGACAGGGACATGGCTACACCTTC	CASSVGQGHGYTF
TRBD1	TRBJ1-2	TRBV4-3	.	TGCGCCAGCAGCCAAGTTGGGACAGGGAAACTCTATGGCTACACCTTC	CASSQVGTGKLYGYTF
.	TRBJ2-1	TRBV4-1	.	TGCGCCAGCAGCCAAGATGCGGGTTTTACCTACAATGAGCAGTTCTTC	CASSQDAGFTYNEQFF
.	TRBJ1-1	TRBV2	.	TGTGCCAGCAGTTTTGGCCAGTTGGGCGCTGAAGCTTTCTTT	CASSFGQLGAEAFF
.	TRBJ2-2	TRBV6-6	few	TGTGCCAGCAGTAGACAGGCGAACACCGGGGAGCTGTTTTTT	CASSRQANTGELFF
.	TRBJ2-1	TRBV2	once	TGTGCCAGCACCATCCAACTAGTAGGCAATGAGCAGTTCTTC	CASTIQLVGNEQFF
TRBD1	TRBJ1-2	TRBV5-1	.	TGCGCCAGCAGAATACCGGGACAGAGCCATGGCTACACCTTC	CASRIPGQSHGYTF
.	TRBJ1-2	TRBV19	.	TGTGCCAGTAGTATCACCGGTGGCTACACCTTC	CASSITGGYTF
TRBD1	TRBJ1-1	TRBV2	.	TGTGCCAGCAGTTATGACAGGGGGAACACTGAAGCTTTCTTT	CASSYDRGNTEAFF
TRBD2	TRBJ2-2	TRBV5-4	.	TGTGCCAGCAGCCAAGGAGCGGGGGGGCCCTCCGGGGAGCTGTTTTTT	CASSQGAGGPSGELFF
TRBD1	TRBJ1-5	TRBV28	few	TGTGCCAGCAGAGGACAGGGCAATCAGCCCCAGCATTTT	CASRGQGNQPQHF
.	TRBJ1-6	TRBV6-1	few	TGTGCCAGCAGTGAAGAACCGGGTCTGTCTAATTCACCCCTCCACTTT	CASSEEPGLSNSPLHF
TRBD2	TRBJ2-7	TRBV5-1	.	TGCGCCAGCAGCTTGGACCTCCTAGCGGGAGACAACGAGCAGTACTTC	CASSLDLLAGDNEQYF
.	TRBJ2-7	TRBV5-1	once	TGCGCCAGCTCCAGGGACATGGCTCTCTACGAGCAGTACTTC	CASSRDMALYEQYF
TRBD2	TRBJ2-7	TRBV19	.	TGTGCCAGTAGTATCACCCCAGCGGGGTCCTACGAGCAGTACTTC	CASSITPAGSYEQYF
TRBD1	TRBJ2-1	TRBV5-1	.	TGCGCCAGCAGCCCGCGGACAGGGGGGGGCAATGAGCAGTTCTTC	CASSPRTGGGNEQFF
TRBD1	TRBJ1-2	TRBV30	.	TGTGCCTGGTTACCTAACAGGGGTCATGGCTACACCTTC	CAWLPNRGHGYTF
.	TRBJ2-7	TRBV5-4	.	TGTGCCAGCAGCTCCGGTGGGCAGGGCCACGAGCAGTACTTC	CASSSGGQGHEQYF
TRBD2	TRBJ2-5	TRBV29-1	.	TGCAGCGTTGCGTGGCGGGGGCAAGAGACCCAGTACTTC	CSVAWRGQETQYF
TRBD1	TRBJ2-7	TRBV6-5	few	TGTGCCAGCACCTATGGGACAGGGGGCTCTTACGAGCAGTACTTC	CASTYGTGGSYEQYF
TRBD1	TRBJ1-5	TRBV28	.	TGTGCCAGCAGTTTATACCTGCGGACAGGGGGCAATCAGCCCCAGCATTTT	CASSLYLRTGGNQPQHF
.	TRBJ1-2	TRBV4-3	few	TGCGCCAGCAGCCAAGATGGACAGTCCTATGGCTACACCTTC	CASSQDGQSYGYTF